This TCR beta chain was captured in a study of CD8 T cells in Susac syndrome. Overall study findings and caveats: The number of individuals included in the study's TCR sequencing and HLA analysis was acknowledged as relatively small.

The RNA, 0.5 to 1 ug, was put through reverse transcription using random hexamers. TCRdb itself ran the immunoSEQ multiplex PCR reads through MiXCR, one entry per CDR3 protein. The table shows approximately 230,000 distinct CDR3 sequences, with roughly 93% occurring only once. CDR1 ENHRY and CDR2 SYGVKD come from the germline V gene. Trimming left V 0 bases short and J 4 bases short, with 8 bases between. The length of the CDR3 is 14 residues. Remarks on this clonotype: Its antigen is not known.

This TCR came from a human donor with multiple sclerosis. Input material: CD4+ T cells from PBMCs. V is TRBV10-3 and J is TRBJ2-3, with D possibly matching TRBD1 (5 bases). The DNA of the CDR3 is TGTGCCATCAGTGAGTCGCAGGGTGCAGATACGCAGTATTTT. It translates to CAISESQGADTQYF.